A selection of T cell receptor beta chains follows, all from one sample in a study of blood T cell repertoires in COVID-19. Using immunoSEQ multiplex PCR, the repertoire was profiled, and TCRdb retains in-frame clones only, with some absent. Here the sample spans some 40,000 clones, approximately 80% being singletons. Sequencing was carried out using peripheral blood. These receptors originate from a man in his sixties or seventies with acute or convalescent COVID-19. Both conserved end residues are part of each CDR3. Fields, in order: V gene, D gene, J gene, clone size, CDR3 protein, CDR3 DNA. A D gene is named only where the DNA matches it firmly. Some rows have no size entry. The others give once, few or many, or a class for an expanded clone.

>TRBV6-6|.|TRBJ1-2|.
CASSDSRSRYGYTF
TGTGCCAGCAGTGACAGCCGATCTCGTTATGGCTACACCTTC
>TRBV5-1|TRBD1|TRBJ2-5|.
CASSERTGALGETQYF
TGCGCCAGCAGCGAACGGACAGGGGCCCTGGGGGAGACCCAGTACTTC
>TRBV27|.|TRBJ2-2|few
CASSLIYLGELFF
TGTGCCAGCAGTTTAATTTATCTCGGGGAGCTGTTTTTT
>TRBV4-3|.|TRBJ1-3|once
CASSQDLSVAGNTIYF
TGCGCCAGCAGCCAAGATTTGTCAGTGGCTGGAAACACCATATATTTT
>TRBV9|.|TRBJ2-3|.
CASSPRSKAPDTQYF
TGTGCCAGCAGCCCGAGATCCAAAGCCCCAGATACGCAGTATTTT
>TRBV6-2/TRBV6-3|.|TRBJ1-5|.
CASSYSRTEDQPQHF
TGTGCCAGCAGTTACTCGAGGACAGAGGATCAGCCCCAGCATTTT
>TRBV6-1|TRBD1|TRBJ1-5|.
CASSETGDNQPQHF
TGTGCCAGCAGTGAGACAGGGGATAATCAGCCCCAGCATTTT
>TRBV13|.|TRBJ2-2|.
CASSPGWLLLNTGELFF
TGTGCCAGCAGCCCAGGGTGGCTTTTGCTGAACACCGGGGAGCTGTTTTTT
>TRBV2|TRBD1|TRBJ1-5|.
CASSTGVQPQHF
TGTGCCAGCTCGACAGGGGTTCAGCCCCAGCATTTT
>TRBV5-1|TRBD1|TRBJ2-7|once
CASSRDRAYEQYF
TGCGCCAGCAGCCGGGACAGGGCTTACGAGCAGTACTTC